This T cell receptor (beta chain) was found in a study of shared clonotypes between healthy human individuals. Deep-level assay runs were performed. Assay: immunoSEQ multiplex PCR; the TCRdb copy retains only in-frame clones and omits some. The data show about 120,000 clones, around 66% seen once. With 4 bases removed from V and 12 bases from J, the gap between germline ends came to 25 bases. Germline V gene data show CDR1 as SEHNR and CDR2 as FQNEAQ (reference sequence). The CDR3 loop spans 16 amino acids. The receptor was derived from a woman in her twenties or thirties in good health. The chain links TRBV7-9 to TRBJ2-1, with a weak D call TRBD2 (6 bases). Sequenced: memory CD8+ T cells sorted from blood. The subset denotes: CD45RO+ cells pooled with CCR7-negative TemRA cells. CDR3 protein: CASSSWTGSLFGGQFF. The CDR3 DNA is TGTGCCAGCAGCTCATGGACCGGGAGCCTCTTTGGTGGGCAGTTCTTC.